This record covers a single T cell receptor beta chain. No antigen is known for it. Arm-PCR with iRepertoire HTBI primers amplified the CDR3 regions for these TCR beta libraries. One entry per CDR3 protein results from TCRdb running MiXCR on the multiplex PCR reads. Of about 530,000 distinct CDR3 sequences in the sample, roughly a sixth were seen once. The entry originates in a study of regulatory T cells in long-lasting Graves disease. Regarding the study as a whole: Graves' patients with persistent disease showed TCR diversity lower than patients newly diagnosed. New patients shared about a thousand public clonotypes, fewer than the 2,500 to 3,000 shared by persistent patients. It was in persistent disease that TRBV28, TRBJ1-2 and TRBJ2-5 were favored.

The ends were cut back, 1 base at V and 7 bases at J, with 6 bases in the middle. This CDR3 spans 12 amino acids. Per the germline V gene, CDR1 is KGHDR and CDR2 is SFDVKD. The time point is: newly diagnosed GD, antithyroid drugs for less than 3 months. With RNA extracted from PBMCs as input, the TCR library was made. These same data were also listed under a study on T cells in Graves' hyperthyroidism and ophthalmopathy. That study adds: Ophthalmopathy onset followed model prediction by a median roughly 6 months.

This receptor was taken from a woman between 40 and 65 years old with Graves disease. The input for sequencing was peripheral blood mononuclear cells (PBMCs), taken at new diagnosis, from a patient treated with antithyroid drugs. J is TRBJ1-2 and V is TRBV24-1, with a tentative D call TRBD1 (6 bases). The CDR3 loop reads CATSDFRGGYTF. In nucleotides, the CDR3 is TGTGCCACCAGTGATTTCAGGGGTGGCTACACCTTC.